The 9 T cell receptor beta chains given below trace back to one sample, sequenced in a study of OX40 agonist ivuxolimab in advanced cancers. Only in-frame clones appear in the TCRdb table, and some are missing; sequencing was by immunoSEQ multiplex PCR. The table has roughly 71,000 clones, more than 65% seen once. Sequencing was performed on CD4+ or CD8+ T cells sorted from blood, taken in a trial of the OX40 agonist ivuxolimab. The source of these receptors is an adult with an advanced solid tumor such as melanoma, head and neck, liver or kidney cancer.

The CDR3 DNA reads TGTGCCAGCACTCCTGCGGGGGGGAAAGATACGCAGTATTTT. It specifies CASTPAGGKDTQYF. The chain carries TRBV10-3 and TRBJ2-3; 9 positions match TRBD2. The CDR3 contains 14 residues. Germline trimming cut 10 bases from V and 5 bases from J; bases unmatched to any gene: 10. Germline loops: CDR1 ENHRY, CDR2 SYGVKD.

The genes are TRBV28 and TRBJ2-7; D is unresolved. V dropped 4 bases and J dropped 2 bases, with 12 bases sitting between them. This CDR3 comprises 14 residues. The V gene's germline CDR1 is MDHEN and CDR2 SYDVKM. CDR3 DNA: TGTGCCAGCAGTTCCTACACCGGCCCCTACGAGCAGTACTTC. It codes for CASSSYTGPYEQYF.

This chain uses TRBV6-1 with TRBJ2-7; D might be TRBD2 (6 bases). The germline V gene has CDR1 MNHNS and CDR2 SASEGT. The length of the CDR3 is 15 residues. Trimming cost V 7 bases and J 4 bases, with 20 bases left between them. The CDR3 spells CASTLGGLTDYEQYF. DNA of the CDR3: TGTGCCAGCACCTTGGGGGGACTCACTGATTACGAGCAGTACTTC.

The chain's CDR3 is CASSEWGNTGELFF. The CDR3 DNA sequence: TGTGCCAGCAGTGAATGGGGTAACACCGGGGAGCTGTTTTTT. The chain has TRBV25-1 and TRBJ2-2; D ambiguous. The V gene lost 1 base and the J gene lost 2 bases, with 5 bases spanning the gap. CDR1 MGHDK and CDR2 SYGVNS come from the germline V gene. The CDR3 has 14 amino acids.

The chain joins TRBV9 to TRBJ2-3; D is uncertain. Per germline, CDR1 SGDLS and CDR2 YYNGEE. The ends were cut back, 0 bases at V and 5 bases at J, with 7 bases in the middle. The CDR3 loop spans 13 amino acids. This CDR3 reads CASSVVGRDTQYF. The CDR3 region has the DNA TGTGCCAGCAGCGTAGTGGGTCGAGATACGCAGTATTTT.

CDR3 residues: CASSLVSGGNQPQHF. The CDR3 nucleotides are TGTGCCAGCAGCTTAGTAAGCGGGGGCAATCAGCCCCAGCATTTT. The rearrangement joins TRBV7-9 to TRBJ1-5; D unclear. Trimming removed 1 base at V and 2 bases at J, with 9 bases between. The CDR3 spans 15 residues. Germline lookup yields CDR1 SEHNR and CDR2 FQNEAQ (reference sequence).

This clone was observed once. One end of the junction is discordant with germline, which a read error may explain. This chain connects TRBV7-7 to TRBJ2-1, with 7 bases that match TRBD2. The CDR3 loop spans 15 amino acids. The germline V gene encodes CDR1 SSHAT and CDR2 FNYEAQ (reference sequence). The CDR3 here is CASSLDGLGGNEQFF. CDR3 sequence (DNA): TGTGCTAGCAGCTTAGACGGACTAGGTGGAAATGAGCAGTTCTTC.

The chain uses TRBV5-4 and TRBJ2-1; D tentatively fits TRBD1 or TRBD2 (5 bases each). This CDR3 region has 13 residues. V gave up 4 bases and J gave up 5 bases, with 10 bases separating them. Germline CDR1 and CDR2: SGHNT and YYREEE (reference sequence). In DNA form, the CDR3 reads TGTGCCAGCAGCGGGACCCAGCACAATGAGCAGTTCTTC. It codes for CASSGTQHNEQFF.

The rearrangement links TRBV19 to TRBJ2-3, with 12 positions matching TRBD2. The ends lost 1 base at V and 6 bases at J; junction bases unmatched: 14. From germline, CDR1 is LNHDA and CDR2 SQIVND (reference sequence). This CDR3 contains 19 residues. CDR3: CASSIGRRASGRARDTQYF. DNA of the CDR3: TGTGCCAGTAGTATAGGTAGAAGGGCTAGCGGGAGGGCCCGGGATACGCAGTATTTT. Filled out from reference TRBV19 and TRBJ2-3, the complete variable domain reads DGGITQSPKYLFRKEGQNVTLSCEQNLNHDAMYWYRQDPGQGLRLIYYSQIVNDFQKGDIAEGYSVSREKKESFPLTVTSAQKNPTAFYLCASSIGRRASGRARDTQYFGPGTRLTVL.